These T cell receptor beta chains were read from a single sample in a study of T-cell memory formation after mild COVID-19. A single record per CDR3 protein comes from TCRdb applying MiXCR to the 5' RACE reads. The sample has a few hundred thousand distinct CDR3 sequences; roughly an eighth are singletons. Sequencing input: PBMCs or a T cell subset sorted from them (not recorded which). The source of these receptors is a man in his late teens or twenties who had mild COVID-19 (a few samples of this study predate the infection). Cell type and time point are not known. The CDR3 runs from the conserved cysteine through the conserved F or W. The order of the fields is D gene, J gene, clone size, V gene, CDR3 protein, CDR3 DNA. The D gene is left open where the match is weak. The size of a clone is reported for some rows only, either as once, few or many, or as a class for expanded clones.

NA TRBJ2-1 few TRBV7-2 CASSLAEGSYNEQFF TGTGCCAGCAGCTTAGCGGAGGGCTCCTACAATGAGCAGTTCTTC
NA TRBJ2-1 few TRBV6-6 CASSRTPDRNEQFF TGTGCCAGCAGCAGGACCCCCGATAGGAATGAGCAGTTCTTC
NA TRBJ2-5 NA TRBV15 CATSRERGETQYF TGTGCCACCAGCAGAGAACGAGGAGAGACCCAGTACTTC
NA TRBJ2-3 NA TRBV28 CASRLTVGAGTDTQYF TGTGCCAGCAGGCTAACCGTCGGAGCAGGGACAGATACGCAGTATTTT
NA TRBJ2-2 few TRBV3-1 CASSQGSGNGELFF TGTGCCAGCAGCCAAGGATCCGGGAACGGGGAGCTGTTTTTT
NA TRBJ1-2 once TRBV5-1 CASSPAGHGYTF TGCGCCAGCAGCCCGGCAGGGCATGGCTACACCTTC
NA TRBJ1-1 NA TRBV9 CASSGVLGEAFF TGTGCCAGCAGCGGGGTCCTAGGGGAAGCTTTCTTT
TRBD1 TRBJ2-1 few TRBV7-2 CASSSGQSAREQFF TGTGCCAGCAGCTCGGGACAGTCGGCAAGGGAGCAGTTCTTC
TRBD1 TRBJ2-2 few TRBV5-1 CASSEDRAGELFF TGCGCCAGCAGCGAGGACAGGGCCGGGGAGCTGTTTTTT
TRBD2 TRBJ2-5 NA TRBV5-1 CASSLDLAGGKETQYF TGCGCCAGCAGCTTGGACCTAGCGGGGGGCAAAGAGACCCAGTACTTC
TRBD2 TRBJ2-2 NA TRBV24-1 CATSAKTRLAVNTGELFF TGTGCCACCAGTGCCAAGACGCGACTAGCGGTCAACACCGGGGAGCTGTTTTTT
TRBD1 TRBJ2-5 few TRBV24-1 CATSDPQGDGETQYF TGTGCCACCAGTGACCCACAGGGGGACGGGGAGACCCAGTACTTC
NA TRBJ2-5 many TRBV5-1 CASSFGTRQKETQYF TGCGCCAGCAGCTTTGGGACTCGACAGAAAGAGACCCAGTACTTC
NA TRBJ2-1 few TRBV29-1 CSGQDPYNEQFF TGCAGCGGTCAGGACCCCTACAATGAGCAGTTCTTC
NA TRBJ1-2 few TRBV7-2 CASDDGNGRNYGYTF TGTGCCAGCGATGACGGAAACGGGCGAAACTATGGCTACACCTTC
TRBD2 TRBJ2-5 NA TRBV7-7 CASSLGGLAARETQYF TGTGCCAGCAGCTTAGGGGGACTAGCTGCACGGGAGACCCAGTACTTC
NA TRBJ2-3 many TRBV12-3/TRBV12-4 CASSLETAWDTQYF TGTGCCAGCAGTTTAGAAACAGCGTGGGATACGCAGTATTTT
NA TRBJ1-3 NA TRBV28 CAIRTDGSGNTIYF TGTGCCATTCGGACGGACGGCTCTGGAAACACCATATATTTT
NA TRBJ2-2 few TRBV4-1 CASSQVGGRTGELFF TGCGCCAGCAGCCAAGTAGGAGGGAGGACCGGGGAGCTGTTTTTT
NA TRBJ2-4 NA TRBV6-5 CASSYSPVAKNIQYF TGTGCCAGCAGTTACTCGCCCGTAGCCAAAAACATTCAGTACTTC
NA TRBJ2-3 few TRBV10-2 CASSETGSTQYF TGCGCCAGCAGTGAGACCGGCTCTACGCAGTATTTT
NA TRBJ2-3 few TRBV7-8 CASSLAHTRGRADTQYF TGTGCCAGCAGCTTAGCCCATACTAGGGGCAGGGCAGATACGCAGTATTTT
TRBD2 TRBJ2-1 many TRBV5-1 CASSPLTSGDYNEQFF TGCGCCAGCAGTCCCCTCACCAGCGGGGACTACAATGAGCAGTTCTTC
NA TRBJ1-2 many TRBV6-5 CASSYRSRGDYGYTF TGTGCCAGCAGTTACAGATCTCGGGGGGATTATGGCTACACCTTC